What follows are 30 T cell receptor beta chains derived from one specimen sequenced in a study of blood T cell repertoires in COVID-19. Clones were sequenced by immunoSEQ multiplex PCR, and TCRdb holds only the in-frame ones, with some missing. The table has about 150,000 clones, around nine tenths seen once. Source material: peripheral blood. The receptors come from a human donor in a cohort sampled during active COVID-19.

This sequence joins TRBV6-4 and TRBJ1-1, with a weak D call TRBD1 (5 bases). The germline V gene encodes CDR1 MRHNA and CDR2 SNTAGT. The germline V and J ends were trimmed by 0 bases and 12 bases, with 11 bases remaining between them. This CDR3 is built from 12 residues. CDR3 sequence reads: CASSDSTGETFF. CDR3 nucleotides: TGTGCCAGCAGTGACTCAACAGGTGAGACTTTCTTT.

The rearrangement uses TRBV21-1 and TRBJ2-7; the tabulated D call, TRBD1, remains unverified against the DNA. TRBV21-1 is classified as a pseudogene. The CDR3 loop spans 15 amino acids. CDR3 loop: CASSKWDRNSYEQYF. CDR3 DNA: TGTGCCAGCAGCAAATGGGACAGGAACTCCTACGAGCAGTACTTC.

J is TRBJ2-1 and V is TRBV27; tentatively, D is TRBD2 (5 bases). The CDR3 covers 11 residues. The V gene lost 3 bases and the J gene lost 9 bases, with 6 bases spanning the gap. Germline V gene data show CDR1 as MNHEY and CDR2 as SMNVEV (reference sequence). The CDR3 here is CASSFGIEQFF. The CDR3 DNA reads TGTGCCAGCAGTTTCGGGATTGAGCAGTTCTTC.

The chain is built from TRBV6-6 and TRBJ2-3; unclear D gene. The germline V gene encodes CDR1 MNHNY and CDR2 SVGAGI (reference sequence). V lost 0 bases, J lost 0 bases, and 10 bases lay in between. CDR3 length: 16 amino acids. This CDR3 reads CASSYSSGLSTDTQYF. CDR3 nucleotides: TGTGCCAGCAGTTACTCGAGTGGTCTTAGCACAGATACGCAGTATTTT.

V gene TRBV15 combines with J gene TRBJ2-2; possibly TRBD2 for D (5 bases). CDR3 size: 13 residues. V was clipped by 3 bases and J by 6 bases, with 8 bases between them. The germline CDR1 and CDR2 sequences are LNHNV and YYDKDF (reference sequence). In DNA, the CDR3 is TGTGCCACCAGCAGGCCCGGGGCCGGGGAGCTGTTTTTT. Translating it yields CATSRPGAGELFF.

The chain combines TRBV5-8 with TRBJ1-5; the match to TRBD1 covers 9 bases. After removal of 4 bases from V and 7 bases from J, the junction contained 3 bases not matched to a gene. CDR3 length equals 13 residues. Germline values: CDR1 SGHTS, CDR2 YDEGEE. As DNA, the CDR3 is TGTGCCAGCAGCCAGGACAGGGGACAGCCCCAGCATTTT. The encoded protein is CASSQDRGQPQHF.

Comment on this clone: In the same sample, other DNA sequences code for this CDR3. The chain has TRBV7-3 and TRBJ2-1; perhaps TRBD2 as D (6 bases). The CDR3 spans 15 residues. Looked up from germline, CDR1 is SGHTA and CDR2 is FQGTGA. Trimming left V 3 bases short and J 3 bases short, with 12 bases between. The CDR3 loop is CASSLTLGGYNEQFF. CDR3 coding DNA: TGTGCCAGCAGCTTGACTTTGGGGGGCTACAATGAGCAGTTCTTC.

The chain is built from TRBV7-9 and TRBJ1-1, with no clear D. The length of the CDR3 is 15 residues. V was shortened by 5 bases and J by 11 bases, with 24 bases between the two germline ends. CDR1 is SEHNR, CDR2 FQNEAQ, per germline (reference sequence). The CDR3 region has the DNA TGTGCCAGCAGCAAAGGAAACAGAGAGGGCTTGGAGGCTTTCTTT. This gives the protein CASSKGNREGLEAFF.

The CDR3 nucleotides are TGTGCCAGCACTTCCAACCAGCGGGGGGGCGTAGATACGCAGTATTTT. It translates to CASTSNQRGGVDTQYF. The chain has TRBV5-5 and TRBJ2-3, with 10 positions matching TRBD2. The V gene's germline CDR1 is SGHKS and CDR2 YYEKEE (reference sequence). The CDR3 runs 16 residues. V was pared by 6 bases and J by 5 bases, with 12 bases of the junction left unmatched.

This clone appeared a few times. For the CDR3, the DNA is TGTGCCAGCAGCTTGGCCGGGACAGTTGGTCAGCCCCAGCATTTT. Its protein product is CASSLAGTVGQPQHF. The V call is TRBV7-8, the J call TRBJ1-5; TRBD1 agrees at 7 bases. The germline V gene has CDR1 SGHVS and CDR2 FQNEAQ. The CDR3 has 15 amino acids. Germline trimming cut 3 bases from V and 6 bases from J; bases unmatched to any gene: 8.

The chain carries TRBV12-3 or TRBV12-4 and TRBJ1-2, with 9 bases matching TRBD1. V dropped 5 bases and J dropped 7; count of bases not matched to a gene: 5. The length of the CDR3 is 13 residues. The CDR3 loop reads CASSAQGASGYTF. The CDR3 nucleotides are TGTGCCAGCAGTGCACAGGGGGCTAGTGGCTACACCTTC.

V gene TRBV5-6 combines with J gene TRBJ2-3; unclear D gene. From germline, CDR1 is SGHDT and CDR2 YYEEEE. This CDR3 region has 14 residues. V was cut by 2 bases and J by 2 bases, with 9 bases left in between. The CDR3 coding sequence is TGTGCCAGCAGCTTTTCACTATCCACAGATACGCAGTATTTT. Protein product: CASSFSLSTDTQYF.

The chain employs TRBV3-1 (or the pseudogene TRBV3-2) and TRBJ2-3; 12 nucleotides line up with TRBD2. The ends lost 8 bases at V and 3 bases at J; junction bases unmatched: 9. CDR3 size: 16 residues. Germline CDR1 is LGHDT and CDR2 is YNNKEL (reference sequence). The CDR3 spells CASRASGGAWTDTQYF. The CDR3, as DNA: TGTGCCAGCCGAGCTAGCGGGGGGGCTTGGACAGATACGCAGTATTTT.

The J gene is TRBJ2-2, the V gene TRBV11-3; TRBD1 matches 7 bases. Trimming took 4 bases from V and 5 from J; bases not matched to a gene: 1. Germline CDR1 reads SGHNT; CDR2 reads YENEEA. There are 13 residues in the CDR3. CDR3 in amino acids: CASSSTGTGELFF. The CDR3 DNA reads TGTGCCAGCAGCTCGACAGGGACCGGGGAGCTGTTTTTT. The full variable domain, completed using reference TRBV11-3 and TRBJ2-2, is EAGVVQSPRYKIIEKKQPVAFWCNPISGHNTLYWYLQNLGQGPELLIRYENEEAVDDSQLPKDRFSAERLKGVDSTLKIQPAELGDSAVYLCASSSTGTGELFFGEGSRLTVL.

The J gene is TRBJ1-1, the V gene TRBV7-9; 8 bases agree with TRBD1. Per germline, CDR1 SEHNR and CDR2 FQNEAQ (reference sequence). V shed 1 base and J 6 bases; nucleotides not matched to a gene: 4. CDR3 length: 14 residues. CDR3 sequence: CASSLGQGQSEAFF. Here the CDR3 DNA reads TGTGCCAGCAGCTTAGGACAGGGGCAATCTGAAGCTTTCTTT.

The table lists this clone with a count of one. J is TRBJ2-5 and V is TRBV7-2; TRBD1 agrees at 8 bases. Germline-derived CDR1 and CDR2 are SGHTA and FQGNSA. V dropped 5 bases and J dropped 2; count of bases not matched to a gene: 7. The CDR3 covers 15 residues. Here the CDR3 DNA reads TGTGCCAGCAGCGTTAGGACAGGGCCTCAAGAGACCCAGTACTTC. Residues: CASSVRTGPQETQYF.

The chain links TRBV3-1 (or the pseudogene TRBV3-2) to TRBJ2-7; the match to TRBD1 covers 7 bases. This CDR3 has 15 amino acids. Germline assignment: CDR1 LGHDT and CDR2 YNNKEL (reference sequence). After removal of 4 bases from V and 2 bases from J, the junction contained 8 bases not matched to a gene. The CDR3 bases are TGTGCCAGCAGCCTATCGACAGGGAGCGCCTACGAGCAGTACTTC. Protein product: CASSLSTGSAYEQYF.

The chain couples TRBV25-1 to TRBJ2-5; weak D call: TRBD1 (6 bases). V lost 2 bases and J 4 bases, leaving 14 bases between the germline ends. Germline V gene sequence: CDR1 MGHDK, CDR2 SYGVNS. The CDR3 is 15 amino acids. In DNA form, the CDR3 reads TGTGCCAGCAGTGAAAGACAGTTAGGGGGAGAGACCCAGTACTTC. Translating gives CASSERQLGGETQYF.

The chain couples TRBV7-9 to TRBJ1-5, with a possible D match to TRBD1 (6 bases). This CDR3 is 14 amino acids long. Trimming left V 5 bases short and J 3 bases short, with 11 bases between. The germline V gene encodes CDR1 SEHNR and CDR2 FQNEAQ (reference sequence). This CDR3 reads CASSLTGPNQPQHF. CDR3 sequence (DNA): TGTGCCAGCAGCCTTACAGGGCCCAATCAGCCCCAGCATTTT.

The chain joins TRBV4-1 to TRBJ1-3; D possibly corresponds to TRBD1 (5 bases). The V end was cut by 0 bases, the J end by 4 bases, with 13 bases between. CDR3 length: 16 amino acids. Germline CDR1 is MGHRA and CDR2 is YSYEKL. The CDR3 sequence is CASSQEHGARGNTIYF. The CDR3 bases are TGCGCCAGCAGCCAAGAGCATGGGGCGAGGGGAAACACCATATATTTT.

The chain carries TRBV30 and TRBJ1-1; D is perhaps TRBD1 (6 bases). Germline V CDR1 and CDR2: GTSNPN, SVGIG (reference sequence). The CDR3 length is 13 residues. Deletions cut 0 bases from V and 5 bases from J, with 10 bases between. The chain's CDR3 is CAWSVGGGTEAFF. CDR3 coding DNA: TGTGCCTGGAGTGTAGGGGGTGGTACTGAAGCTTTCTTT.

A word on this clone: Germline is not matched at one junction end, which may reflect a read error. The chain combines TRBV5-1 with TRBJ1-6, with D tentatively TRBD1 (5 bases). Per germline, CDR1 SGHRS and CDR2 YFSETQ. The CDR3 has 13 residues. CDR3 sequence (DNA): TGCGCCAGCCGGACACAGGATAACTCACCCCTCCACTTT. Translating it yields CASRTQDNSPLHF.

The table lists this clone with a count of one. The CDR3 nucleotides are TGTGCCAGCAGCCAAGCCGGGCAAGAGACCCAGTACTTC. Protein product: CASSQAGQETQYF. The V and J genes are TRBV7-9 and TRBJ2-5; D unclear. The germline CDR1 and CDR2 sequences are SEHNR and FQNEAQ (reference sequence). The CDR3 has 13 residues. Trimming stripped 5 bases from V and 2 bases from J, with 9 bases between.

This sequence joins TRBV2 and TRBJ2-1, with D possibly matching TRBD2 (6 bases). V lost 7 bases, J lost 4 bases, and 11 bases lay in between. CDR1 is SNHLY and CDR2 is FYNNEI in the germline V gene. This CDR3 is built from 13 residues. The CDR3 coding sequence is TGTGCCAGCATGATAGCGGAGTACAATGAGCAGTTCTTC. As protein: CASMIAEYNEQFF.

This clone was seen only once. This chain joins TRBV25-1 and TRBJ1-3; D is perhaps TRBD1 (6 bases). V lost 0 bases, J lost 4 bases, and 13 bases lay in between. The CDR3 loop spans 16 amino acids. In germline, CDR1 is MGHDK, CDR2 SYGVNS. CDR3: CASSEYRGGPGNTIYF. DNA of the CDR3: TGTGCCAGCAGTGAATATCGGGGGGGCCCCGGAAACACCATATATTTT. Complete variable domain (other parts from reference TRBV25-1 and TRBJ1-3): EADIYQTPRYLVIGTGKKITLECSQTMGHDKMYWYQQDPGMELHLIHYSYGVNSTEKGDLSSESTVSRIRTEHFPLTLESARPSHTSQYLCASSEYRGGPGNTIYFGEGSWLTVV.

The rearrangement joins TRBV5-1 to TRBJ2-3; D remains unclear. Per germline, CDR1 SGHRS and CDR2 YFSETQ. V shed 1 base and J shed 1 base, with 10 bases lying between them. There are 15 residues in the CDR3. The CDR3 nucleotides read TGCGCCAGCAGCTTGTATCCTCTAGGCACAGATACGCAGTATTTT. This gives the protein CASSLYPLGTDTQYF.

The rearrangement links TRBV10-3 to TRBJ2-1; D may be TRBD1 (5 bases). Looked up from germline, CDR1 is ENHRY and CDR2 is SYGVKD. The V gene lost 3 bases and the J gene lost 8 bases, with 11 bases spanning the gap. CDR3 length: 13 residues. The CDR3, as DNA: TGTGCCATCAGTGACTCAACAGGTGATGAGCAGTTCTTC. It codes for CAISDSTGDEQFF.

This clone turned up a few times. This chain joins TRBV19 and TRBJ1-1, with 9 bases matching TRBD1. This CDR3 has 17 residues. V was pared by 5 bases and J by 1 base, with 11 bases of the junction left unmatched. Germline V gene data show CDR1 as LNHDA and CDR2 as SQIVND (reference sequence). The DNA for the CDR3 is TGTGCCAGTAGTTTGGGGGACAGGGAGGTACCGAACACTGAAGCTTTCTTT. It codes for CASSLGDREVPNTEAFF.

This chain links TRBV2 with TRBJ1-2; D gene uncertain. Germline assignment: CDR1 SNHLY and CDR2 FYNNEI. Trimming cost V 6 bases and J 4 bases, with 15 bases left between them. The CDR3 sequence is 14 residues long. The CDR3 sequence: CASSVLNAFYGYTF. CDR3 nucleotide sequence: TGTGCCAGCAGCGTACTGAACGCTTTCTATGGCTACACCTTC.

The chain links TRBV9 to TRBJ2-7; TRBD2 matches 13 bases. J was trimmed by 2 bases and V by 4 bases; bases with no gene match: 3. CDR3 length: 15 amino acids. Germline V gene lookup returns CDR1 SGDLS and CDR2 YYNGEE. The CDR3 nucleotides are TGTGCCAGCAGCCCTGGACTAGCGGGGGCCTACGAGCAGTACTTC. Protein: CASSPGLAGAYEQYF. Filled out from reference TRBV9 and TRBJ2-7, the complete variable domain reads DSGVTQTPKHLITATGQRVTLRCSPRSGDLSVYWYQQSLDQGLQFLIQYYNGEERAKGNILERFSAQQFPDLHSELNLSSLELGDSALYFCASSPGLAGAYEQYFGPGTRLTVT.